These 23 T cell receptor beta chains share one sample of origin, sequenced in a study of T cell repertoires in cytomegalovirus infection. These receptors have no known antigen. TCRdb passed the reads through MiXCR, listing each CDR3 protein once. Among some 700,000 distinct CDR3 sequences listed, around 32% were seen once. Sample: cultured PBMCs, taken from culture after CMV antigen stimulation. These receptors were taken from a human donor in good health (CMV status not recorded). Some clones in this sample may be carry-over from other donors' samples.

This clonotype came up a few times. The rearrangement links TRBV15 to TRBJ2-2, with unresolved D. Trimming removed 1 base at V and 4 bases at J, with 4 bases between. Germline values: CDR1 LNHNV, CDR2 YYDKDF (reference sequence). The CDR3 spans 13 residues. The CDR3 protein is CATSRVSTGELFF. Written as DNA, the CDR3 is TGTGCCACCAGCAGAGTCAGCACCGGGGAGCTGTTTTTT. The full variable domain, in which reference TRBV15 and TRBJ2-2 provide the parts outside the CDR3, is DAMVIQNPRYQVTQFGKPVTLSCSQTLNHNVMYWYQQKSSQAPKLLFHYYDKDFNNEADTPDNFQSRRPNTSFCFLDIRSPGLGDTAMYLCATSRVSTGELFFGEGSRLTVL.

The genes are TRBV19 and TRBJ1-2; D unresolved. This CDR3 has 10 residues. V was cut by 9 bases and J by 8 bases, with 10 bases left in between. Looked up from germline, CDR1 is LNHDA and CDR2 is SQIVND (reference sequence). Written as DNA, the CDR3 is TGTGCCAGAGAATGGTGGGGCTACACCTTC. This translates into CAREWWGYTF.

The count of this clonotype is one. The chain employs TRBV27 and TRBJ1-2; possibly TRBD1 for D (5 bases). Per the germline V gene, CDR1 is MNHEY and CDR2 is SMNVEV (reference sequence). The CDR3 runs to 13 residues. V lost 6 bases to trimming and J lost 5 bases, with 13 bases between them. The CDR3 is CASSVAGPYGYTF. As DNA, the CDR3 is TGTGCCAGCAGCGTTGCAGGGCCTTATGGCTACACCTTC.

This clonotype was seen more than once but under ten times. CDR3: CSARVNLAIQETQYF. The CDR3, as DNA: TGCAGTGCTAGAGTAAATCTAGCGATCCAAGAGACCCAGTACTTC. The chain uses TRBV20-1 and TRBJ2-5; D might be TRBD2 (6 bases). Looked up from germline, CDR1 is DFQATT and CDR2 is SNEGSKA (reference sequence). V lost 1 base to trimming and J lost 1 base, with 13 bases between them. The CDR3 consists of 15 residues.

The genes are TRBV7-2 and TRBJ1-5, with D possibly being TRBD1 (6 bases). Between the trimmed V and J ends, which lost 6 bases and 5 bases, there was a span of 11 bases. The CDR3 extends over 13 amino acids. Germline CDR1 and CDR2: SGHTA and FQGNSA. The CDR3 is CASSTGRDQPQHF. The CDR3 nucleotides are TGTGCCAGCAGTACAGGGAGGGATCAGCCCCAGCATTTT.

This clonotype showed up just a few times. V usage is TRBV12-3 or TRBV12-4 and J usage is TRBJ2-6, with TRBD2 matching 11 bases. J was trimmed by 1 base and V by 5 bases; bases with no gene match: 4. CDR3 length: 17 amino acids. As DNA, the CDR3 is TGTGCCAGCAGTCGACTAGCGGGGTTATCTGGGGCCAACGTCCTGACTTTC. It yields the protein CASSRLAGLSGANVLTF.

This clonotype has just a few counts. The V and J genes are TRBV7-9 and TRBJ1-1; D uncertain. This CDR3 has 12 residues. CDR1 SEHNR and CDR2 FQNEAQ come from the germline V gene (reference sequence). Trimming pared 5 bases from V and 13 bases from J, leaving 17 bases between. CDR3 sequence reads: CASSLYRVGGFF. CDR3 nucleotides: TGTGCCAGCAGCCTCTATAGGGTCGGTGGTTTCTTT.

Turning to this clonotype: A junction boundary mismatches the germline segment, possibly from a read error. This chain joins TRBV18 and TRBJ2-6; a possible D gene is TRBD2 (6 bases). From germline, CDR1 is KGHSH and CDR2 LQKENI. There are 14 residues in the CDR3. The CDR3 reads CASSGGAGVNVLTF. The CDR3 nucleotides are TGTGCCAGCTCGGGCGGGGCTGGGGTCAACGTCCTGACTTTC.

The genes are TRBV7-2 and TRBJ2-7; 8 nucleotides agree with TRBD2. CDR1 is SGHTA, CDR2 FQGNSA, per germline. V gave up 1 base and J gave up 7 bases; unmatched junction bases: 6. This CDR3 is built from 14 residues. CDR3 sequence: CASSLDRGRSEQYF. CDR3 in DNA: TGTGCCAGCAGCTTAGATCGCGGGAGGAGTGAGCAGTACTTC.

V gene TRBV20-1 combines with J gene TRBJ1-1; D possibly corresponds to TRBD1 (6 bases). V was pared by 6 bases and J by 7 bases, with 21 bases between. The CDR3 length is 14 residues. CDR1 is DFQATT and CDR2 is SNEGSKA in the germline V gene (reference sequence). CDR3 protein: CSAPVGGERVEAFF. CDR3 coding DNA: TGCAGTGCCCCAGTAGGGGGGGAACGGGTTGAAGCTTTCTTT.

The V and J genes are TRBV2 and TRBJ2-5, with 9 positions matching TRBD2. The CDR3 spans 14 residues. Per germline, CDR1 SNHLY and CDR2 FYNNEI. The ends lost 10 bases at V and 5 bases at J; junction bases unmatched: 11. The CDR3 DNA is TGTGCCAACAACGGACTAGCGAAGGGGGAGACCCAGTACTTC. This translates into CANNGLAKGETQYF.

This chain links TRBV29-1 with TRBJ1-1, with D unresolved. There are 13 residues in the CDR3. Germline V gives CDR1 SQVTM, CDR2 ANQGSEA. V lost 7 bases and J 1 base, leaving 13 bases between the germline ends. CDR3 bases: TGCAGCGCCTCTAGGCGGACGAACACTGAAGCTTTCTTT. Translation: CSASRRTNTEAFF.

This clonotype was recorded a few times. This rearrangement joins TRBV20-1 to TRBJ2-3; 8 bases map to TRBD1. V shed 4 bases and J 2 bases; nucleotides not matched to a gene: 8. CDR1 and CDR2 from the germline V gene are DFQATT and SNEGSKA (reference sequence). The CDR3 contains 15 residues. This CDR3 reads CSATAPGQATDTQYF. The CDR3, as DNA: TGCAGTGCTACCGCTCCGGGACAGGCCACAGATACGCAGTATTTT.

J is TRBJ1-1 and V is TRBV5-5; 7 bases map to TRBD1. CDR1 is SGHKS and CDR2 is YYEKEE in the germline V gene (reference sequence). Unmatched junction bases numbered 12, after V lost 4 bases and J lost 6 bases. The CDR3 spans 15 residues. The CDR3 loop is CASSPPGRGLPEAFF. For the CDR3, the DNA is TGTGCCAGCAGCCCGCCGGGCAGGGGGTTACCTGAAGCTTTCTTT.

The chain joins TRBV5-1 to TRBJ1-1; no clear D gene. The CDR3 runs to 14 residues. V shed 4 bases and J shed 3 bases, with 13 bases lying between them. Germline loops: CDR1 SGHRS, CDR2 YFSETQ. CDR3 bases: TGCGCCAGCAGCGTGGCTGCAAGAGACACTGAAGCTTTCTTT. This gives the protein CASSVAARDTEAFF.

The gene calls are TRBV12-3 or TRBV12-4 and TRBJ1-2, with a possible D match to TRBD1 (6 bases). V was clipped by 2 bases and J by 6 bases, with 13 bases between them. The CDR3 has 14 amino acids. CDR3 coding DNA: TGTGCCAGCAGTTTAACCGTGTCAGGGGATGGCTACACCTTC. This codes for CASSLTVSGDGYTF.

This clonotype was counted only a few times. This chain uses TRBV28 with TRBJ2-7; the match to TRBD1 covers 8 bases. Trimming at V came to 6 bases and at J to 3 bases, leaving 4 bases not matched to a gene. Germline lookup yields CDR1 MDHEN and CDR2 SYDVKM. This CDR3 spans 13 amino acids. The CDR3 coding sequence is TGTGCCAGCAGGCGGACAGGGCGCTACGAGCAGTACTTC. This gives the protein CASRRTGRYEQYF.

This clonotype was counted a few times. V gene TRBV10-3 combines with J gene TRBJ1-6, with TRBD1 matching over 7 bases. From germline, CDR1 is ENHRY and CDR2 SYGVKD. The V gene end was trimmed by 3 bases and the J gene end by 7 bases; junction bases not matched to a gene: 3. The CDR3 contains 14 residues. The CDR3 loop is CAISERQGNSPLHF. CDR3 nucleotide sequence: TGTGCCATCAGTGAAAGACAGGGAAATTCACCCCTCCACTTT.

As for this clonotype: A much larger clone lies one base from this, so it may be a read error. The chain recombines TRBV7-9 with TRBJ2-7; D call uncertain. With 3 bases removed from V and 0 bases from J, the gap between germline ends came to 9 bases. The CDR3 runs 14 residues. CDR1 and CDR2 (germline): SEHNR, FQNEAQ (reference sequence). The CDR3 loop is CASSLVQSSYEQYF. The CDR3 coding sequence is TGTGCCAGCAGCTTGGTCCAGAGCTCCTACGAGCAGTACTTC.

This chain links TRBV29-1 with TRBJ2-5; 8 bases align to TRBD2. This CDR3 has 13 amino acids. Germline assignment: CDR1 SQVTM and CDR2 ANQGSEA. Unmatched junction bases numbered 1, after V lost 4 bases and J lost 0 bases. CDR3 coding DNA: TGCAGCGTTGGTAGCGGGAACCAAGAGACCCAGTACTTC. It codes for CSVGSGNQETQYF. The full variable domain, in which reference TRBV29-1 and TRBJ2-5 provide the parts outside the CDR3, is SAVISQKPSRDICQRGTSLTIQCQVDSQVTMMFWYRQQPGQSLTLIATANQGSEATYESGFVIDKFPISRPNLTFSTLTVSNMSPEDSSIYLCSVGSGNQETQYFGPGTRLLVL.

This clonotype was seen only once. The gene calls are TRBV7-2 and TRBJ2-7; 9 bases align to TRBD2. The V gene's germline CDR1 is SGHTA and CDR2 FQGNSA. Trimming cost V 5 bases and J 0 bases; bases outside gene matches: 5. The CDR3 spans 15 residues. This chain's CDR3 is CASSHSGLASYEQYF. The CDR3 nucleotides are TGTGCCAGCAGCCACTCGGGACTAGCCTCCTACGAGCAGTACTTC.

This clonotype has just a few counts. The chain links TRBV28 to TRBJ2-7; D may be TRBD1 (5 bases). V was clipped by 3 bases and J by 2 bases, with 17 bases between them. The CDR3 is 16 amino acids. CDR1 is MDHEN and CDR2 is SYDVKM in the germline V gene. As DNA, the CDR3 is TGTGCCAGCAGTTTGATAGGGGCAGGTGTCCCCTACGAGCAGTACTTC. Amino acid sequence: CASSLIGAGVPYEQYF. Full variable domain (rest looked up from reference TRBV28 and TRBJ2-7): DVKVTQSSRYLVKRTGEKVFLECVQDMDHENMFWYRQDPGLGLRLIYFSYDVKMKEKGDIPEGYSVSREKKERFSLILESASTNQTSMYLCASSLIGAGVPYEQYFGPGTRLTVT.

The chain recombines TRBV6-5 with TRBJ2-7, with D uncertain. The CDR3 sequence is 16 residues long. Germline CDR1 reads MNHEY; CDR2 reads SVGAGI. V was pared by 8 bases and J by 0 bases, with 20 bases between. The DNA of the CDR3 is TGTGCCAGCTCCCAACAGCCACCCAATTTCTCCTACGAGCAGTACTTC. This gives the protein CASSQQPPNFSYEQYF.